The T cell receptor beta chain described here comes from a study of blood T cell repertoires in COVID-19. The wider study: Samples of COVID-19 (acute and convalescent) were obtained from the United States, Italy and Spain.

It was during active infection that Seattle patients were enrolled and then longitudinally followed. In the original processing: Researchers report that nucleated cell counts were estimated from reference gene primer amplification. TCRdb's table, derived via immunoSEQ multiplex PCR, lists solely in-frame clones and lacks some. V and J calls and clone size are copied from that table; D and trimming were computed from the DNA. The data contain about 350,000 clones, 75% to 90% of them singletons. This CDR3 spans 16 amino acids. V trimming: 1 base; J trimming: 6 bases; junction bases outside the gene matches: 12. Germline CDR1 reads SGHTA; CDR2 reads FQGNSA.

The material sequenced was peripheral blood. The J gene is TRBJ2-7, the V gene TRBV7-2, with TRBD2 matching 7 bases. The receptor was isolated from a woman in her forties or fifties with COVID-19, enrolled during active disease. CDR3 sequence: CASSLGMGLAAREQYF. Written as DNA, the CDR3 is TGTGCCAGCAGCTTAGGTATGGGGCTAGCGGCCCGCGAGCAGTACTTC.